This TCR beta chain was recorded in a study of blood T cells in healthy people across ages. Overall study results and limits: Older individuals had lower TCR beta diversity per million T cells (the decline was roughly linear).

Through a sample-barcoded 5' primer and a J-beta primer mix, a second PCR was run for roughly 6 to 11 cycles. TCRdb ran MiXCR on the 5' RACE reads and lists one entry per CDR3 protein. The data hold about 970,000 distinct CDR3 sequences, with around 54% observed a single time. This clonotype has more than one count but fewer than ten. Its antigen remains unidentified. Researchers collected roughly 9.8 milliliters of peripheral blood from every single donor. Germline values: CDR1 SEHNR, CDR2 FQNEAQ (reference sequence). The CDR3 length is 15 residues. Trimming at V came to 5 bases and at J to 7 bases, leaving 8 bases not matched to a gene.

This rearrangement joins TRBV7-9 to TRBJ2-1; 10 bases fit TRBD1. This clonotype originated in a woman aged 55-75 years in good health. The sequencing input was blood. Here the CDR3 reads CASSQFGTGDNEQFF. For the CDR3, the DNA is TGTGCCAGCAGCCAATTCGGGACAGGGGATAATGAGCAGTTCTTC.